Shown below are 5 T cell receptor beta chains from a single sample sequenced in a study of blood T cells in healthy people across ages. PCR was performed a second time for about 7 to 12 cycles using a sample-barcoded 5' primer and a J-beta primer mix. TCRdb recomputed calls from the 5' RACE reads with MiXCR, one row per CDR3 protein. The table records around 750,000 distinct CDR3 sequences, 53% of them present only once. The sample taken for sequencing was blood. These receptors came from a man older than 75 in good health.

The CDR3: CASSPTTGVYGYTF. The CDR3 nucleotides read TGTGCCAGCAGCCCCACGACAGGGGTCTATGGCTACACCTTC. This chain connects TRBV27 to TRBJ1-2; TRBD1 matches at 8 bases. With 6 bases clipped from V and 4 bases from J, the junction kept 7 bases outside the gene matches. Germline CDR1 is MNHEY and CDR2 is SMNVEV (reference sequence). CDR3 length: 14 amino acids.

V is TRBV4-1 and J is TRBJ2-1; D is possibly TRBD1 (6 bases). Per the germline V gene, CDR1 is MGHRA and CDR2 is YSYEKL. This CDR3 region has 17 residues. Trimming took 0 bases from V and 7 from J, leaving 19 bases between them. DNA for the CDR3: TGCGCCAGCAGCCAAGAGAGGGGGATAGGGGAAACGAATGAGCAGTTCTTC. It codes for CASSQERGIGETNEQFF.

This clonotype was picked up a small number of times. The rearrangement links TRBV10-3 to TRBJ2-4; maybe TRBD2 (6 bases). The germline V gene encodes CDR1 ENHRY and CDR2 SYGVKD. Between the trimmed V and J ends, which lost 0 bases and 7 bases, there was a span of 13 bases. The CDR3 length is 15 residues. The CDR3 protein is CAISESNGGGNIQYF. CDR3 sequence (DNA): TGTGCCATCAGTGAGTCGAACGGGGGTGGGAACATTCAGTACTTC.

The sample holds a few counts of this clonotype. This chain connects TRBV20-1 to TRBJ2-3; TRBD2 matches 12 bases. V trimming: 7 bases; J trimming: 6 bases; junction bases outside the gene matches: 14. Germline CDR1 and CDR2: DFQATT and SNEGSKA (reference sequence). The CDR3 contains 16 residues. The CDR3, as DNA: TGCAGTGGTAGTGCCCCTAGCGGGAGGGCAAAGGATACGCAGTATTTT. This sequence encodes CSGSAPSGRAKDTQYF.

V is TRBV6-5 and J is TRBJ1-2; 10 bases fit TRBD1. The CDR3 is 16 amino acids. V lost 6 bases, J lost 4 bases, and 11 bases stayed unmatched. Germline loops: CDR1 MNHEY, CDR2 SVGAGI. The CDR3 DNA sequence: TGTGCCAGCAGCCGGGACAGGGGCGAAGTAACCTATGGCTACACCTTC. This translates into CASSRDRGEVTYGYTF.